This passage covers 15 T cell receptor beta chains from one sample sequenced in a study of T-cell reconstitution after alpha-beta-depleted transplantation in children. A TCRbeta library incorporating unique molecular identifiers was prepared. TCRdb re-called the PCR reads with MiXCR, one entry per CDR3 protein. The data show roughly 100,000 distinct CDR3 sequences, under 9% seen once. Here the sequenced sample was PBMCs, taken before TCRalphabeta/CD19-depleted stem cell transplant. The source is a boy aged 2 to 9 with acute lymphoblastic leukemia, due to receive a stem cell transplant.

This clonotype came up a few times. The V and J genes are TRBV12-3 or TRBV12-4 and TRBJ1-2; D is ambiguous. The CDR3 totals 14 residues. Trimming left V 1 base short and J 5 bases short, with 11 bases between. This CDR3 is CASSLGVASYGYTF. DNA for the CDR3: TGTGCCAGCAGTTTAGGCGTAGCCTCTTATGGCTACACCTTC.

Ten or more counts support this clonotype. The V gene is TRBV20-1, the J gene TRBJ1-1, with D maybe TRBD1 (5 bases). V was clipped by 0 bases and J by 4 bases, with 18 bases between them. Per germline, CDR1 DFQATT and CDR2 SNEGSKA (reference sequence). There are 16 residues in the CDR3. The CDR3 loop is CSARDLTQGESTEAFF. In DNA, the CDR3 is TGCAGTGCTAGAGATCTAACGCAGGGAGAGAGCACTGAAGCTTTCTTT.

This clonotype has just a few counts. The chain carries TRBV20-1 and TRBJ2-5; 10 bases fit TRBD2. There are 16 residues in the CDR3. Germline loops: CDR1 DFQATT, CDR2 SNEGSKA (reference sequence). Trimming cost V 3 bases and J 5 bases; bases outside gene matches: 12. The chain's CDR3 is CSASGFQRGGLETQYF. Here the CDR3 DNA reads TGCAGTGCTAGCGGTTTCCAGCGGGGGGGCCTGGAGACCCAGTACTTC.

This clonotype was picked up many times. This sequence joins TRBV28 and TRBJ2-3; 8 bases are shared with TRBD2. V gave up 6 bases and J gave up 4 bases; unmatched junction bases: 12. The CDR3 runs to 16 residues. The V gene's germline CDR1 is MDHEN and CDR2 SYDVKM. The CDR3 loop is CASSSGGPAFPDTQYF. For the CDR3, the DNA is TGTGCCAGCAGCAGCGGGGGACCCGCCTTTCCAGATACGCAGTATTTT.

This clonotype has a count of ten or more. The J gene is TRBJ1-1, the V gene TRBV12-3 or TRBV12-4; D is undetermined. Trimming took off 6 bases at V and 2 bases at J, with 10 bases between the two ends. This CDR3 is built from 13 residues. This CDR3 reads CASRPGTNTEAFF. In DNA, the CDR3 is TGTGCCAGCAGACCTGGTACCAACACTGAAGCTTTCTTT.

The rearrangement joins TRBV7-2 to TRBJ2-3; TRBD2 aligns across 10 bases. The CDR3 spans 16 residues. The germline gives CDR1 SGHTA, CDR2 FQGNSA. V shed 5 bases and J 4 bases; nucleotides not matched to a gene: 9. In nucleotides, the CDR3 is TGTGCCAGCAGCCTTCGCGAGCGGGGGGGAGCAGATACGCAGTATTTT. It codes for CASSLRERGGADTQYF. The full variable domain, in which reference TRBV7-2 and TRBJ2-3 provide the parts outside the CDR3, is GAGVSQSPSNKVTEKGKDVELRCDPISGHTALYWYRQSLGQGLEFLIYFQGNSAPDKSGLPSDRFSAERTGGSVSTLTIQRTQQEDSAVYLCASSLRERGGADTQYFGPGTRLTVL.

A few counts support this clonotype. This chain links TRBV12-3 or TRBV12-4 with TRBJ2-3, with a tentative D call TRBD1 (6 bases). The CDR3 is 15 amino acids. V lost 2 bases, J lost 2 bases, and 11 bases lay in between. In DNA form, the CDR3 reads TGTGCCAGCAGTTTACGAGGGGGTCTCACAGATACGCAGTATTTT. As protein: CASSLRGGLTDTQYF.

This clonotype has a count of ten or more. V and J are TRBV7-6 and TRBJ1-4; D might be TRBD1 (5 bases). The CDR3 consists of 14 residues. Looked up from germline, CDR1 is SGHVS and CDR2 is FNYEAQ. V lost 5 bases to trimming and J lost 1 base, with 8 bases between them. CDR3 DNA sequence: TGTGCCAGCAGCCGACAGTTAACTAATGAAAAACTGTTTTTT. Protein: CASSRQLTNEKLFF. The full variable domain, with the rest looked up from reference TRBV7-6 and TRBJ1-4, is GAGVSQSPRYKVTKRGQDVALRCDPISGHVSLYWYRQALGQGPEFLTYFNYEAQQDKSGLPNDRFSAERPEGSISTLTIQRTEQRDSAMYRCASSRQLTNEKLFFGSGTQLSVL.

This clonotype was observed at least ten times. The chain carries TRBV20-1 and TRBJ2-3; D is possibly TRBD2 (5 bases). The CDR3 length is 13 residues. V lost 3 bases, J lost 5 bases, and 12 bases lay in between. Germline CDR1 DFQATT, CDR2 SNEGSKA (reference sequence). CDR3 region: CSASRGLGDTQYF. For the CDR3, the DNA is TGCAGTGCTAGTAGAGGGTTAGGAGATACGCAGTATTTT.

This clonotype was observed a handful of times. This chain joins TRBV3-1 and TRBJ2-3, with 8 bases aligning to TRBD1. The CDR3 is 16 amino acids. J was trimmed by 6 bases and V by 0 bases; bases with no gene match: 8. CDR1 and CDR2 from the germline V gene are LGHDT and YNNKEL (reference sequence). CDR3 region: CASSQERQGQRDTQYF. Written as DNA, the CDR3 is TGTGCCAGCAGCCAAGAGAGACAGGGGCAACGGGATACGCAGTATTTT.

CDR3 amino acids: CASRSGLAGGSSYNEQFF. In DNA, the CDR3 is TGTGCAAGTCGCTCTGGACTAGCGGGGGGCTCCTCCTACAATGAGCAGTTCTTC. V gene TRBV12-2 combines with J gene TRBJ2-1; TRBD2 is taken as the D call from the table, unchecked against the DNA. TRBV12-2 is classified as a pseudogene. The CDR3 sequence is 18 residues long.

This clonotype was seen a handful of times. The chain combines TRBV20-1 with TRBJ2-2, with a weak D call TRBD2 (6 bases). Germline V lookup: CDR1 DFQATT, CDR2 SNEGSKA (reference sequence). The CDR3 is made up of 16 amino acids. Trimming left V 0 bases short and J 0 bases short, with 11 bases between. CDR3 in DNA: TGCAGTGCTAGAGAGGGCGGGGCCGCGAACACCGGGGAGCTGTTTTTT. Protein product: CSAREGGAANTGELFF.

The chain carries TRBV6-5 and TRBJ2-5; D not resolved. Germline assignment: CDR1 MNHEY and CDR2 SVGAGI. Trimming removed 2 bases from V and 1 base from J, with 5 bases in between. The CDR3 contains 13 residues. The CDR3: CASSYPPQETQYF. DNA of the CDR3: TGTGCCAGCAGTTACCCGCCCCAAGAGACCCAGTACTTC.

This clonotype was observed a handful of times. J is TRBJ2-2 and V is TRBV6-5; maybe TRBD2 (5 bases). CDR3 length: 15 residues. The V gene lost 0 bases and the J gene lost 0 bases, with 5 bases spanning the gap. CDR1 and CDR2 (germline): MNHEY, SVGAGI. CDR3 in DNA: TGTGCCAGCAGTTACTCCGGGGCGAACACCGGGGAGCTGTTTTTT. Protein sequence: CASSYSGANTGELFF.

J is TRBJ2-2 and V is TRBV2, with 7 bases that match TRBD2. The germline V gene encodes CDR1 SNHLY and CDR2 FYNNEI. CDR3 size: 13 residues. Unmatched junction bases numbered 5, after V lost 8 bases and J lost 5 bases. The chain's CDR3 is CASCERGTGELFF. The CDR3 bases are TGTGCCAGCTGCGAGCGGGGTACCGGGGAGCTGTTTTTT.